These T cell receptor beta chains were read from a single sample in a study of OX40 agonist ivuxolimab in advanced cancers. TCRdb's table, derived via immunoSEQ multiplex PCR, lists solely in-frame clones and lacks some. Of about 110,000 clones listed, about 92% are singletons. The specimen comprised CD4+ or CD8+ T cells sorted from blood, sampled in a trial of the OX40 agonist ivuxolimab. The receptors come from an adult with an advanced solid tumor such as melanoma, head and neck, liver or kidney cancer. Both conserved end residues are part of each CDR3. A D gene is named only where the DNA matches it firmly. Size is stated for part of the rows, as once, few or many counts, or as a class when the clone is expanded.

CASSPQGDREQYF	TGTGCCAGCTCACCACAAGGGGATCGCGAGCAGTACTTC	TRBJ2-7	TRBV18	.	13	.
CASSLPTGGGYEQYF	TGTGCCAGCTCACTCCCAACAGGGGGCGGTTACGAGCAGTACTTC	TRBJ2-7	TRBV18	.	15	TRBD1
CASSQGSQNIQYF	TGCGCCAGCAGCCAAGGGTCACAAAACATTCAGTACTTC	TRBJ2-4	TRBV4-3	once	13	.
CASSDGHAGANVLTF	TGTGCCAGCAGTGATGGACACGCTGGGGCCAACGTCCTGACTTTC	TRBJ2-6	TRBV25-1	.	15	.
CASSESRTVPSTDTQYF	TGTGCCAGCAGCGAATCTCGGACGGTTCCTAGCACAGATACGCAGTATTTT	TRBJ2-3	TRBV6-1	.	17	.
CASGQGFTEAFF	TGTGCCAGCGGACAGGGGTTCACTGAAGCTTTCTTT	TRBJ1-1	TRBV2	few	12	TRBD1
CARSLIGTVNTEAFF	TGTGCCAGAAGCCTGATAGGGACGGTGAACACTGAAGCTTTCTTT	TRBJ1-1	TRBV5-3	once	15	.
CASSPGVRAEAFF	TGTGCCAGCAGCCCAGGGGTCAGGGCTGAAGCTTTCTTT	TRBJ1-1	TRBV27	.	13	.
CAISEGGNTDTQYF	TGTGCCATCAGTGAAGGAGGCAACACAGATACGCAGTATTTT	TRBJ2-3	TRBV10-3	.	14	.
CAISEPTDTMNTEAFF	TGTGCCATCAGTGAGCCTACTGATACCATGAACACTGAAGCTTTCTTT	TRBJ1-1	TRBV10-3	.	16	.
CASSGEPPQRGWYEQFF	TGCGCCAGCAGTGGGGAGCCCCCACAGCGGGGTTGGTATGAGCAGTTCTTC	TRBJ2-1	TRBV10-1	.	17	TRBD2
CASSLQGLGEQYF	TGTGCCAGCAGCCTGCAAGGGCTCGGGGAGCAGTACTTC	TRBJ2-7	TRBV7-2	few	13	.
CASSPSTSGRDYNEQFF	TGTGCCAGCAGTCCTTCGACTAGCGGGAGGGATTACAATGAGCAGTTCTTC	TRBJ2-1	TRBV5-4	.	17	TRBD2
CASSLFPSQPQHF	TGTGCCAGCAGTTTATTCCCCAGTCAGCCCCAGCATTTT	TRBJ1-5	TRBV27	.	13	.
CASSGDLGDSPLHF	TGTGCCAGCAGTGGGGACCTGGGGGATTCACCCCTCCACTTT	TRBJ1-6	TRBV6-6	.	14	.
CASSRTDYYGYTF	TGTGCCAGTAGTAGGACAGACTACTATGGCTACACCTTC	TRBJ1-2	TRBV19	once	13	.
CASSQDRLSEAFF	TGTGCCAGCAGCCAAGATCGGTTGAGTGAAGCTTTCTTT	TRBJ1-1	TRBV14	.	13	.
CASSPSRVEEQFF	TGTGCCAGCAGCCCTTCCCGGGTCGAGGAGCAGTTCTTC	TRBJ2-1	TRBV5-4	.	13	.
CASSPAVAGELFF	TGTGCCAGCTCACCAGCCGTGGCCGGGGAGCTGTTTTTT	TRBJ2-2	TRBV18	once	13	.
CASSIDAGQIPEAFF	TGTGCCAGTAGTATAGATGCCGGACAGATACCCGAGGCTTTCTTT	TRBJ1-1	TRBV19	.	15	.
CASSKTSTDTQYF	TGTGCCAGCAGCAAGACCAGCACAGATACGCAGTATTTT	TRBJ2-3	TRBV2	.	13	.
CASRQDEGLTEAFF	TGTGCCAGCAGACAGGACGAAGGATTGACTGAAGCTTTCTTT	TRBJ1-1	TRBV2	.	14	.
CASSLELARDAQYF	TGTGCCAGCAGCTTAGAACTAGCTAGGGATGCGCAGTATTTT	TRBJ2-3	TRBV11-2	.	14	.
CASSLEGRDNVLTF	TGTGCCAGCAGCTTAGAGGGCAGGGACAACGTCCTGACTTTC	TRBJ2-6	TRBV7-9	.	14	.
CASSLDGGNTIYF	TGTGCCAGCAGCTTAGATGGTGGAAACACCATATATTTT	TRBJ1-3	TRBV11-2	.	13	.
CASSQVHRTSWTGELFF	TGCGCCAGCAGCCAAGTTCACCGGACTAGCTGGACCGGGGAGCTGTTTTTT	TRBJ2-2	TRBV4-3	.	17	TRBD2